The 18 T cell receptor beta chains listed next were all sequenced from one sample in a study of blood T cell repertoires in COVID-19. Using immunoSEQ multiplex PCR, the repertoire was profiled, and TCRdb retains in-frame clones only, with some absent. The sample has roughly 160,000 clones, roughly 85% seen once. The specimen sequenced was peripheral blood. These receptors all stem from a woman between 50 and 59 years old with COVID-19, enrolled during active disease.

Turning to this clone: Other DNA sequences in this specimen translate into the identical CDR3. CDR3 sequence: CASSQDQGLNQPQHF. CDR3 in DNA: TGCGCCAGCAGCCAAGATCAGGGGTTAAATCAGCCCCAGCATTTT. This chain links TRBV4-3 with TRBJ1-5; TRBD1 is a possible D gene (6 bases). CDR3 length: 15 residues. Germline CDR1 LGHNA, CDR2 YSLEER. V gave up 0 bases and J gave up 4 bases, with 10 bases separating them.

The genes are TRBV28 and TRBJ2-7; D possibly corresponds to TRBD1 (5 bases). The CDR3 consists of 15 residues. The ends were cut back, 4 bases at V and 5 bases at J, with 18 bases in the middle. CDR1 is MDHEN, CDR2 SYDVKM, per germline. CDR3 loop: CASSSETGRVHEQYF. CDR3 in DNA: TGTGCCAGCAGTTCAGAGACGGGCAGGGTCCACGAGCAGTACTTC.

Here the CDR3 reads CASSPGGGVTDTQYF. CDR3 nucleotides: TGTGCCAGCAGCCCTGGCGGGGGGGTAACAGATACGCAGTATTTT. V and J are TRBV3-1 (or the pseudogene TRBV3-2) and TRBJ2-3; 9 positions agree with TRBD2. Germline V lookup: CDR1 LGHDT, CDR2 YNNKEL (reference sequence). The length of the CDR3 is 15 residues. Germline trimming cut 4 bases from V and 3 bases from J; bases unmatched to any gene: 5.

This chain uses TRBV30 with TRBJ1-5, with 8 bases fitting TRBD1. J was trimmed by 0 bases and V by 1 base; bases with no gene match: 2. This CDR3 region has 15 residues. CDR1 GTSNPN and CDR2 SVGIG come from the germline V gene (reference sequence). CDR3 protein: CAWSGTGISNQPQHF. The CDR3 DNA reads as TGTGCCTGGAGTGGGACAGGGATTAGCAATCAGCCCCAGCATTTT.

V is TRBV20-1 and J is TRBJ2-7; no reliable D call. This CDR3 is built from 11 residues. V was trimmed by 2 bases and J by 3 bases, leaving 5 bases between them. Germline loops: CDR1 DFQATT, CDR2 SNEGSKA (reference sequence). This CDR3 is CSARNYYEQYF. The CDR3 DNA follows: TGCAGTGCTAGAAATTACTACGAGCAGTACTTC.

The chain's CDR3 is CASSQLAGAWDTQYF. DNA of the CDR3: TGTGCCAGCAGCCAGCTAGCGGGGGCATGGGATACGCAGTATTTT. The rearrangement links TRBV3-1 (or the pseudogene TRBV3-2) to TRBJ2-3; 10 bases line up with TRBD2. CDR3 size: 15 residues. CDR1 LGHDT and CDR2 YNNKEL come from the germline V gene (reference sequence). The V and J ends lost 3 bases and 6 bases, in that order; junction bases with no gene match: 6.

The gene calls are TRBV2 and TRBJ1-2, with D possibly TRBD1 on 6 matching bases. V lost 7 bases and J 10 bases, leaving 19 bases between the germline ends. Looked up from germline, CDR1 is SNHLY and CDR2 is FYNNEI. This CDR3 is 13 amino acids long. The CDR3 DNA sequence: TGTGCCAGCAATATACCCCCGGACAGACCCTACACCTTC. It codes for CASNIPPDRPYTF.

This rearrangement joins TRBV14 to TRBJ2-5; TRBD2 aligns across 8 bases. Germline CDR1 and CDR2: SGHDN and FVKESK. V shed 3 bases and J 5 bases; nucleotides not matched to a gene: 8. The length of the CDR3 is 15 residues. The CDR3, as DNA: TGTGCCAGCAGCCAGATCCTCGGCGGGGGGGAGACCCAGTACTTC. Amino acids: CASSQILGGGETQYF.

CDR3 sequence reads: CASSYRTGSGTGELFF. CDR3 DNA: TGTGCCAGCAGTTACCGGACAGGCTCGGGCACCGGGGAGCTGTTTTTT. The V gene is TRBV6-5, the J gene TRBJ2-2; 7 nucleotides agree with TRBD1. This CDR3 contains 16 residues. CDR1 is MNHEY, CDR2 SVGAGI, per germline. V lost 2 bases, J lost 4 bases, and 7 bases stayed unmatched.

The rearrangement uses TRBV4-2 and TRBJ2-7, with TRBD1 identical over 7 bases. This CDR3 is built from 15 residues. Germline CDR1 reads LGHNA; CDR2 reads YNFKEQ. V dropped 4 bases and J dropped 3; count of bases not matched to a gene: 9. The CDR3 spells CASSPGPGTDYEQYF. Here the CDR3 DNA reads TGTGCCAGCAGCCCAGGCCCCGGGACAGACTACGAGCAGTACTTC.

The chain couples TRBV4-1 to TRBJ1-6; D not resolved. CDR3 length: 12 amino acids. The V end lost 4 bases, the J end lost 6 bases, and 4 bases lay between the germline ends. CDR1 and CDR2 from the germline V gene are MGHRA and YSYEKL. CDR3 sequence: CASSPVNSPLHF. CDR3 DNA sequence: TGCGCCAGCAGCCCCGTTAATTCACCCCTCCACTTT.

The V gene is TRBV4-2, the J gene TRBJ2-1, with D possibly being TRBD2 (5 bases). The CDR3 loop spans 15 amino acids. CDR1 LGHNA and CDR2 YNFKEQ come from the germline V gene. The V end lost 6 bases, the J end lost 7 bases, and 19 bases lay between the germline ends. The CDR3 DNA is TGTGCCAGCAGTCGCGGGCCCCTATTGGATAATGAGCAGTTCTTC. Translated, it gives CASSRGPLLDNEQFF.

The chain links TRBV6-4 to TRBJ2-3, with 10 bases fitting TRBD1. The CDR3 contains 14 residues. The V gene end was trimmed by 6 bases and the J gene end by 5 bases; junction bases not matched to a gene: 5. In germline, CDR1 is MRHNA, CDR2 SNTAGT. CDR3: CASRIRTGGDTQYF. CDR3 nucleotide sequence: TGTGCCAGCAGGATTAGGACAGGGGGAGATACGCAGTATTTT.

The chain employs TRBV19 and TRBJ2-7; 9 bases line up with TRBD1. The CDR3 length is 12 residues. Unmatched junction bases numbered 3, after V lost 8 bases and J lost 4 bases. Germline V gene sequence: CDR1 LNHDA, CDR2 SQIVND (reference sequence). In nucleotides, the CDR3 is TGTGCCAGTTCGGGACAGGGATACGAGCAGTACTTC. It encodes CASSGQGYEQYF.

V usage is TRBV12-5 and J usage is TRBJ2-2; D might be TRBD1 (6 bases). The CDR3 spans 15 residues. Germline values: CDR1 LGHNT, CDR2 FRNRAP. V was shortened by 5 bases and J by 2 bases, with 12 bases between the two germline ends. CDR3 sequence (DNA): TGTGCTAGTGGTCCCGGGACATCAAACACCGGGGAGCTGTTTTTT. As protein: CASGPGTSNTGELFF.

The chain is built from TRBV30 and TRBJ2-1; 8 nucleotides match TRBD2. CDR1 is GTSNPN, CDR2 SVGIG, per germline (reference sequence). V trimming: 3 bases; J trimming: 4 bases; junction bases outside the gene matches: 8. The CDR3 spans 15 residues. The CDR3 reads CAWRHTSGQYNEQFF. The CDR3 DNA sequence: TGTGCCTGGAGGCACACTAGCGGACAATACAATGAGCAGTTCTTC.

The J gene is TRBJ2-1, the V gene TRBV7-2; D remains ambiguous. V lost 3 bases, J lost 3 bases, and 9 bases lay in between. The CDR3 has 14 amino acids. The V gene's germline CDR1 is SGHTA and CDR2 FQGNSA. CDR3 protein: CASSFNLIYNEQFF. Here the CDR3 DNA reads TGTGCCAGCAGCTTTAATTTAATCTACAATGAGCAGTTCTTC.

The chain links TRBV5-5 to TRBJ1-5, with D possibly matching TRBD1 (6 bases). The V and J ends lost 2 bases and 4 bases respectively, with 28 bases between them. CDR3 length: 20 residues. The germline gives CDR1 SGHKS, CDR2 YYEKEE (reference sequence). DNA of the CDR3: TGTGCCAGCAGCTTAAATCTCATTTCGGTGAGGACAGATAATAATCAGCCCCAGCATTTT. This translates into CASSLNLISVRTDNNQPQHF.